Shown below are 23 T cell receptor beta chains from a single sample sequenced in a study of response to subunit inactivated influenza vaccine (dated by TCRdb to the late 2010s). The library was produced with RT-PCR. Sequencing relied on an Illumina HiSeq 2500. TCRdb reprocessing: public reads trimmed at Q25 with fastp, clones called with MiXCR, in-frame beta chains kept. Each CDR3 protein gets just one entry, which takes the most common genes and DNA from the rows behind it. The sample includes 500,000 to 600,000 distinct CDR3 sequences, with 11% to 15% observed a single time. The ten largest account for 11% of the sample. Source: PBMCs from blood, taken roughly 13 days after vaccination. These receptors originate from a man aged 50 to 60 who received an inactivated influenza vaccine. Donor details come from another sample of the same person, matched by shared clones.

The V and J genes are TRBV5-1 and TRBJ2-3, with 12 nucleotides matching TRBD2. The germline V gene encodes CDR1 SGHRS and CDR2 YFSETQ. The CDR3 covers 15 residues. With V trimmed by 4 bases and J by 5 bases, 5 bases remained unmatched. The CDR3 bases are TGCGCCAGCAGCGGGACTAGCGGGCGCATAGATACGCAGTATTTT. Encoded protein: CASSGTSGRIDTQYF.

The genes are TRBV11-2 and TRBJ1-6; weak D call: TRBD1 (5 bases). There are 18 residues in the CDR3. Trimming cost V 6 bases and J 9 bases, with 27 bases left between them. Germline CDR1 reads SGHAT; CDR2 reads FQNNGV. As DNA, the CDR3 is TGTGCCAGCAGTTCTCGCGGGATCAGGGATCGATGGGGTTCACCCCTCCACTTT. This translates into CASSSRGIRDRWGSPLHF. Drawing the rest from reference TRBV11-2 and TRBJ1-6, the complete variable domain is EAGVAQSPRYKIIEKRQSVAFWCNPISGHATLYWYQQILGQGPKLLIQFQNNGVVDDSQLPKDRFSAERLKGVDSTLKIQPAKLEDSAVYLCASSSRGIRDRWGSPLHFGNGTRLTVT.

This clonotype was detected a few times. The chain combines TRBV19 with TRBJ2-7, with D possibly matching TRBD2 (5 bases). V was cut by 3 bases and J by 3 bases, with 9 bases left in between. The CDR3 totals 13 residues. CDR1 is LNHDA, CDR2 SQIVND, per germline (reference sequence). CDR3 DNA: TGTGCCAGTAGTATGGGGAGTAGCTACGAGCAGTACTTC. Translation: CASSMGSSYEQYF.

This chain links TRBV6-2 or TRBV6-3 with TRBJ2-7; D gene unclear. Trimming pared 6 bases from V and 3 bases from J, leaving 9 bases between. The CDR3 consists of 12 residues. Germline CDR1 MNHEY, CDR2 SVGEGT. The DNA of the CDR3 is TGTGCCAGCAGACACGGCTTCTACGAGCAGTACTTC. Its protein is CASRHGFYEQYF.

This clonotype has only a few counts. V usage is TRBV7-9 and J usage is TRBJ2-1; D gene uncertain. CDR3 length: 12 residues. Germline CDR1 and CDR2: SEHNR and FQNEAQ (reference sequence). The germline V and J ends were trimmed by 1 base and 11 bases, with 9 bases remaining between them. The CDR3 spells CASSLDQGKQFF. For the CDR3, the DNA is TGTGCCAGCAGCTTAGACCAAGGGAAGCAGTTCTTC.

CDR3 nucleotides: TGTGCCAGCAGCCCTATAGCGGGAGGGCTTGTCGAGACCCAGTACTTC. This gives the protein CASSPIAGGLVETQYF. The rearrangement joins TRBV5-5 to TRBJ2-5; TRBD2 matches 11 bases. The CDR3 has 16 amino acids. The V segment lost 4 bases and the J segment 5 bases; nucleotides outside the gene matches: 10. The V gene's germline CDR1 is SGHKS and CDR2 YYEKEE (reference sequence).

The rearrangement joins TRBV7-2 to TRBJ1-1, with 7 positions matching TRBD1. Germline assignment: CDR1 SGHTA and CDR2 FQGNSA. V gave up 0 bases and J gave up 8 bases; unmatched junction bases: 3. This CDR3 spans 13 amino acids. The CDR3: CASSLASRGEAFF. CDR3 nucleotides: TGTGCCAGCAGCTTAGCCTCCAGGGGGGAAGCTTTCTTT.

The chain couples TRBV4-3 to TRBJ2-3; TRBD2 aligns across 7 bases. The germline V gene has CDR1 LGHNA and CDR2 YSLEER. The ends lost 0 bases at V and 0 bases at J; junction bases unmatched: 9. CDR3 length: 18 amino acids. DNA of the CDR3: TGCGCCAGCAGCCAAGATGGTTTTGGGACTATTAGCACAGATACGCAGTATTTT. Translating gives CASSQDGFGTISTDTQYF.

This clonotype was recorded a few times. The rearrangement joins TRBV7-9 to TRBJ2-4, with D unresolved. This CDR3 contains 14 residues. V lost 4 bases to trimming and J lost 0 bases, with 7 bases between them. The germline V gene has CDR1 SEHNR and CDR2 FQNEAQ (reference sequence). The CDR3 is CASSSGVAKNIQYF. As DNA, the CDR3 is TGTGCCAGCAGCTCAGGAGTAGCCAAAAACATTCAGTACTTC.

This clonotype was picked up many times. The rearrangement links TRBV7-2 to TRBJ1-4; the D gene is possibly TRBD1 (5 bases). Trimming left V 1 base short and J 4 bases short, with 7 bases between. This CDR3 has 14 amino acids. The V gene's germline CDR1 is SGHTA and CDR2 FQGNSA. The DNA of the CDR3 is TGTGCCAGCAGCTTAGATAGGGGTAATGAAAAACTGTTTTTT. Protein: CASSLDRGNEKLFF.

This clonotype has only a few counts. The chain uses TRBV9 and TRBJ2-7, with no clear D. CDR3 length: 15 amino acids. Germline V CDR1 and CDR2: SGDLS, YYNGEE. Deletions cut 0 bases from V and 4 bases from J, with 14 bases between. Here the CDR3 DNA reads TGTGCCAGCAGCGTAGCCCCCGGGCCTCAATACGAGCAGTACTTC. Its translation is CASSVAPGPQYEQYF.

The chain joins TRBV9 to TRBJ2-1; weak D call: TRBD2 (6 bases). Germline V gene lookup returns CDR1 SGDLS and CDR2 YYNGEE. This CDR3 is built from 17 residues. Trimming removed 4 bases from V and 0 bases from J, with 17 bases in between. CDR3 coding DNA: TGTGCCAGCAGCCCCGCTAGCGCGGGAAACTCCTACAATGAGCAGTTCTTC. It translates to CASSPASAGNSYNEQFF.

This clonotype was picked up a small number of times. The rearrangement uses TRBV20-1 and TRBJ1-1; D is possibly TRBD1 (6 bases). V was trimmed by 0 bases and J by 6 bases, leaving 11 bases between them. Germline V lookup: CDR1 DFQATT, CDR2 SNEGSKA (reference sequence). The CDR3 is made up of 13 amino acids. This chain's CDR3 is CSARDSGASEAFF. DNA of the CDR3: TGCAGTGCTAGAGATTCAGGGGCCTCTGAAGCTTTCTTT.

This clonotype was picked up many times. The DNA for the CDR3 is TGCAGCACCTCAGATACGCAGTATTTT. As protein: CSTSDTQYF. The genes are TRBV29-1 and TRBJ2-3; D gene uncertain. CDR3 length: 9 residues. Between the trimmed V and J ends, which lost 8 bases and 4 bases, there was a span of 4 bases. The germline V gene has CDR1 SQVTM and CDR2 ANQGSEA.

The chain employs TRBV10-3 and TRBJ1-2; maybe TRBD1 (6 bases). The CDR3 spans 13 residues. The germline CDR1 and CDR2 sequences are ENHRY and SYGVKD. The germline V and J ends were trimmed by 7 bases and 3 bases, with 12 bases remaining between them. As DNA, the CDR3 is TGTGCCATCACCTCGACAGGAGACTATGGCTACACCTTC. This codes for CAITSTGDYGYTF.

The chain joins TRBV2 to TRBJ1-5, with D maybe TRBD1 (5 bases). Per germline, CDR1 SNHLY and CDR2 FYNNEI. Trimming stripped 2 bases from V and 5 bases from J, with 10 bases between. This CDR3 is 14 amino acids long. The CDR3 sequence is CASSEWGSHQPQHF. CDR3 bases: TGTGCCAGCAGTGAATGGGGGAGTCATCAGCCCCAGCATTTT.

This clonotype was counted between two and nine times. Its ends do not fully match the called genes, so a read error is possible. The V call is TRBV7-7, the J call TRBJ2-5; weak D call: TRBD2 (6 bases). Germline lookup yields CDR1 SSHAT and CDR2 FNYEAQ (reference sequence). The CDR3 is 13 amino acids. In DNA, the CDR3 is TGTGCTAGCAGCCGAGGCGGGGTCGGGACCCAGTACTTC. This translates into CASSRGGVGTQYF. The entire variable domain, with the rest obtained from reference TRBV7-7 and TRBJ2-5, is as follows: GAGVSQSPRYKVTKRGQDVTLRCDPISSHATLYWYQQALGQGPEFLTYFNYEAQPDKSGLPSDRFSAERPEGSISTLTIQRTEQRDSAMYRCASSRGGVGTQYFGPGTRLLVL.

This clonotype was picked up a small number of times. V and J are TRBV4-1 and TRBJ2-7, with 10 bases that match TRBD2. There are 16 residues in the CDR3. V lost 3 bases and J lost 1; bases outside the gene matches: 6. The germline gives CDR1 MGHRA, CDR2 YSYEKL. The CDR3 DNA follows: TGCGCCAGCAGCCATCAAGGACTAGCGGTATCCTACGAGCAGTACTTC. As protein: CASSHQGLAVSYEQYF.

CDR3 DNA sequence: TGTGCCAGCAGCCCCGCGGCTGGAAACACCATATATTTT. This sequence encodes CASSPAAGNTIYF. This rearrangement joins TRBV7-2 to TRBJ1-3; D unresolved. Germline CDR1 and CDR2: SGHTA and FQGNSA. CDR3 length equals 13 residues. The V end lost 5 bases, the J end lost 2 bases, and 7 bases lay between the germline ends. The whole variable domain, filled in from reference TRBV7-2 and TRBJ1-3, reads GAGVSQSPSNKVTEKGKDVELRCDPISGHTALYWYRQSLGQGLEFLIYFQGNSAPDKSGLPSDRFSAERTGGSVSTLTIQRTQQEDSAVYLCASSPAAGNTIYFGEGSWLTVV.

The V call is TRBV20-1, the J call TRBJ2-5, with D possibly being TRBD1 (6 bases). Trimming took off 6 bases at V and 0 bases at J, with 14 bases between the two ends. The germline CDR1 and CDR2 sequences are DFQATT and SNEGSKA (reference sequence). The CDR3 has 14 amino acids. The CDR3 nucleotides read TGCAGTGCCCCCCCCAGGGGCTACCAAGAGACCCAGTACTTC. Protein: CSAPPRGYQETQYF.

This chain joins TRBV5-6 and TRBJ2-1; 8 nucleotides match TRBD2. With 4 bases clipped from V and 4 bases from J, the junction kept 16 bases outside the gene matches. CDR1 is SGHDT and CDR2 is YYEEEE in the germline V gene. The CDR3 is made up of 18 amino acids. The CDR3, as DNA: TGTGCCAGCAGCCAACAGCGGGGGTCCCGAAAAATTTACAATGAGCAGTTCTTC. Encoded protein: CASSQQRGSRKIYNEQFF.

The chain couples TRBV29-1 to TRBJ2-3; tentatively, D is TRBD2 (6 bases). CDR1 and CDR2 from the germline V gene are SQVTM and ANQGSEA. The CDR3 extends over 14 amino acids. V was trimmed by 1 base and J by 2 bases, leaving 10 bases between them. Written as DNA, the CDR3 is TGCAGCGTTGAAGGCGGGACCATCACAGATACGCAGTATTTT. Amino acids: CSVEGGTITDTQYF.

This clonotype was counted between two and nine times. The DNA for the CDR3 is TGCAGTGCTAGTTGGGGGGTTCAAAGGGGCTCACCCCTCCACTTT. Residues: CSASWGVQRGSPLHF. This chain joins TRBV20-1 and TRBJ1-6; TRBD1 might be the D (5 bases). The germline V and J ends were trimmed by 3 bases and 10 bases, with 19 bases remaining between them. Germline V lookup: CDR1 DFQATT, CDR2 SNEGSKA (reference sequence). This CDR3 has 15 amino acids.